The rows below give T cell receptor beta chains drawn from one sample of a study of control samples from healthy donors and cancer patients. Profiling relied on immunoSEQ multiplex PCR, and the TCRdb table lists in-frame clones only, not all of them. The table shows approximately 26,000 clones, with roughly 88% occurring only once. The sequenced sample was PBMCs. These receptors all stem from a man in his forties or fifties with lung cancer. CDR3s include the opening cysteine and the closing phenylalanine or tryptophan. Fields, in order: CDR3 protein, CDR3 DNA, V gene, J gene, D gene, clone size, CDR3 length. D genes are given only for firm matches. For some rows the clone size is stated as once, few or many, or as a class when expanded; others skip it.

CASSDRTFGSYEQYF	TGTGCCAGCAGTGACCGGACCTTCGGCTCCTACGAGCAGTACTTC	TRBV28	TRBJ2-7	-	once	15
CASSLDAGYGEQFF	TGCGCCAGCAGCTTGGATGCAGGGTATGGCGAGCAGTTCTTC	TRBV5-1	TRBJ2-1	-	-	14
CASSSDPGRTYYGYTF	TGTGCCAGCAGCAGCGACCCTGGCCGGACATACTATGGCTACACCTTC	TRBV5-4	TRBJ1-2	-	-	16
CSVEGFGTSTYEQYF	TGCAGCGTTGAAGGGTTTGGGACCTCCACCTACGAGCAGTACTTC	TRBV29-1	TRBJ2-7	-	-	15
CASSQDRGIRETQYF	TGCGCCAGCAGCCAAGATCGTGGCATTCGAGAGACCCAGTACTTC	TRBV4-1	TRBJ2-5	-	-	15
CAISESTDTQYF	TGTGCCATCAGTGAATCAACAGATACGCAGTATTTT	TRBV10-3	TRBJ2-3	-	-	12
CASSIRGGGGNNEQFF	TGTGCCAGTAGTATCCGCGGGGGGGGCGGTAACAATGAGCAGTTCTTC	TRBV19	TRBJ2-1	TRBD2	-	16
CASSNRTGFLSGANVLTF	TGTGCCAGCAGCAACCGGACAGGGTTCCTCTCTGGGGCCAACGTCCTGACTTTC	TRBV11-2	TRBJ2-6	TRBD1	-	18
CASSLAMGTGASPLHF	TGTGCCAGCAGCTTAGCGATGGGGACAGGGGCTTCACCCCTCCACTTT	TRBV7-9	TRBJ1-6	TRBD1	-	16
CASSFGRLSETQYF	TGTGCCAGCAGCTTCGGGCGGCTCTCAGAGACCCAGTACTTC	TRBV7-4	TRBJ2-5	-	-	14
CASRQLAGGRGEQFF	TGTGCCAGCAGACAACTCGCGGGGGGCCGGGGTGAGCAGTTCTTC	TRBV7-2	TRBJ2-1	TRBD2	-	15
CSARVGETQYF	TGCAGTGCTAGAGTAGGGGAGACCCAGTACTTC	TRBV20-1	TRBJ2-5	-	once	11
CASRVTGDYGYTF	TGCGCCAGCAGAGTTACAGGGGACTATGGCTACACCTTC	TRBV5-1	TRBJ1-2	TRBD1	-	13
CASSPGGRDRMTEQYF	TGTGCCAGCAGCCCGGGGGGCCGGGACAGGATGACCGAGCAGTACTTC	TRBV5-4	TRBJ2-7	-	-	16
CASSLQGPYEQYF	TGTGCCAGCAGTTTGCAGGGGCCCTACGAGCAGTACTTC	TRBV27	TRBJ2-7	-	-	13
CASSQWTGEGETQYF	TGTGCCAGCAGTCAATGGACAGGGGAAGGAGAGACCCAGTACTTC	TRBV27	TRBJ2-5	TRBD1	few	15
CASSQVLPAGKNTEAFF	TGTGCCAGCAGCCAAGTCCTTCCGGCAGGCAAGAACACTGAAGCTTTCTTT	TRBV3-1/TRBV3-2	TRBJ1-1	-	-	17
CAWSVPSSGEGLRGKLFF	TGTGCCTGGAGTGTACCTTCATCGGGCGAGGGTTTGAGGGGGAAACTGTTTTTT	TRBV30	TRBJ1-4	-	-	18
CASSLHGGPPDTQYF	TGTGCCAGCAGTTTACACGGGGGCCCCCCAGATACGCAGTATTTT	TRBV28	TRBJ2-3	-	-	15
CAIGGGSETQYF	TGTGCCATCGGCGGCGGGTCGGAGACCCAGTACTTC	TRBV10-3	TRBJ2-5	-	-	12